This T cell receptor (beta chain) came from a study of T cells in Graves' hyperthyroidism and ophthalmopathy (dated by TCRdb to 2018 to 2020). Background on the whole study: Peripheral blood was sampled at the time of initial diagnosis, prior to any treatment. The 100 discovery patients were randomly divided into training and test sets at a 7:3 ratio. A discovery cohort of approximately 100 patients, about 43 with Graves' ophthalmopathy and more than 55 with stable Graves' hyperthyroidism, was used to find distinguishing TCR V-J signatures. In addition, the study compared T-cell repertoires in thyroid tissue and in blood from six Graves' hyperthyroidism patients. The paper describes TCR Vbeta CDR3 sequencing of about 140 peripheral blood samples, made up of some 42 ophthalmopathy patients, approximately 73 hyperthyroidism patients and about 17 progressor patients. After blood sampling, hyperthyroidism patients were treated with methimazole at a starting dose of 30 mg daily, and ophthalmopathy patients were treated with high-dose intravenous methylprednisolone. Prospective prediction of ophthalmopathy was tested in an independent validation cohort consisting of some 20 hyperthyroidism patients and some 15 patients who later progressed to ophthalmopathy.

Graves' hyperthyroidism was defined as stable when no progression to ophthalmopathy occurred over 18 months of follow-up. Hyperthyroidism patients were newly diagnosed, with disease duration under 2 months, and aged 18 to 65 years. The study excluded patients with uncontrolled infections, other autoimmune diseases, pregnancy or lactation. Diagnoses were established on the basis of clinical symptoms, serum thyroxine and TRAb, thyroid ultrasound, and orbital computed tomography. PBMCs were isolated from around 10 ml of fresh peripheral blood by Ficoll-Paque density gradient centrifugation. Total RNA was extracted using Trizol reagent, and RNA quality was assessed on an Agilent 2100 Bioanalyzer. The CDR3, from cysteine to phenylalanine, totals 14 residues. The sequence is cut down to CDR3 DNA, 42 bases in frame from base 1. A distance of 12 bases separates the germline ends of V and J, which lose 0 bases and 6 bases respectively. As encoded in the germline V gene, CDR1 is MNHEY while CDR2 is SVGAGI.

What the study reported, not specific to this receptor: Most expanded thyroid clonotypes (frequency above 0.001) were also detected in blood, suggesting blood repertoires may reflect thyroid immune responses. In validation, the model predicted progression to ophthalmopathy with approximately 71% sensitivity and roughly 72% specificity, a median of about six months before onset. A model built on a 13 V-J signature distinguished ophthalmopathy from stable hyperthyroidism, reaching around 87% sensitivity and about 81% specificity in cross-validation and 80%/75% in testing. No statistical method was used to fix the sample size in advance, and group allocation was not hidden from the investigators.

There are many counts of this clonotype. This clone's antigen is unknown. Per-base quality was not reported, and no clone a single base away is much larger than it. TCR beta CDR3 regions were amplified from RNA transcripts. The TCR CDR3 was subjected to a first round of RT-PCR using the HTBI primer set and the Qiagen OneStep RT-PCR kit. Libraries were constructed in a second round of multiplex PCR, after which size selection and purification were performed. Paired-end sequencing of the libraries was performed with 100 bp reads on an Illumina HiSeq2000. As for the authors' bioinformatics: SOAPnuke was used to process the raw data, with reads discarded if the reads contained adapters or uncalled bases, had a mean Phred below 15, or lacked an exact constant-primer or identifier match. High-quality paired reads were merged using COPE v1.2.5, and each unique nucleotide sequence was defined as a clonotype. MiTCR v1.1 was used to align the clonotypes against IMGT TRBV, TRBD and TRBJ reference segments. Only V-J combinations with frequency above 0.0001, covering 98% to 99.2% of repertoires, were analysed. The TCS score was defined as the ratio of F50 (clonal expansion) to E x V (chaos), calculated using BLOSUM62-based TCRdist between CDR3 peptides within each V-J. Welch's t-statistics and random forest reduced fewer than 600 V-J features to 13, which were used in a naive Bayes classifier (R e1071). TCRdb trimmed the raw reads at Q25, called clones with MiXCR and kept productive beta chains. Rows are unified per CDR3 protein, each entry keeping the most common DNA and genes. TCRdb's processing, not the authors', yielded these V and J calls. This sample gives more than 500,000 distinct CDR3 sequences in total; about 15% of them show up just once. The ten largest clones represent about 14% of the sample.

The TCR sequence derives from a woman aged 35 to 49 with Graves' hyperthyroidism. The chain is made from TRBV6-5 and TRBJ2-7; the D gene identity is not certain. Sequenced input: blood. The CDR3 protein is CASSYSSGLSEQYF. The sequenced DNA is TGTGCCAGCAGTTACTCCAGTGGGCTCTCCGAGCAGTACTTC.